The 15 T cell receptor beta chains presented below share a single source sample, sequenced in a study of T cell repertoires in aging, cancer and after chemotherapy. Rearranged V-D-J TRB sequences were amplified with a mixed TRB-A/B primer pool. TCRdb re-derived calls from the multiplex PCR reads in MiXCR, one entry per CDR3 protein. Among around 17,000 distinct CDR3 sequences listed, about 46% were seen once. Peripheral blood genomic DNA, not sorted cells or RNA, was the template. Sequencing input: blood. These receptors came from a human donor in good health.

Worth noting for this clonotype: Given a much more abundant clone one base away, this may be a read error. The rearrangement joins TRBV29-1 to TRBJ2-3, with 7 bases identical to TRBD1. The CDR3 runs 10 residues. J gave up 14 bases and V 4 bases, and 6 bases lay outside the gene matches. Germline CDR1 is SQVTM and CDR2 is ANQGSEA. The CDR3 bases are TGCAGCGTTGGCGGGTACAGGGGGTATTTT. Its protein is CSVGGYRGYF.

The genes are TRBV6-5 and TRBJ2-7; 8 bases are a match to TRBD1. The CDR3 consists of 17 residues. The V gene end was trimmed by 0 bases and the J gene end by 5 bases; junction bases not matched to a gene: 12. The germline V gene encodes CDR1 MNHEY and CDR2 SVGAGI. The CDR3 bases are TGTGCCAGCAGTTACTCGACGTTGACAGGGGTCCACCACGAGCAGTACTTC. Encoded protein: CASSYSTLTGVHHEQYF.

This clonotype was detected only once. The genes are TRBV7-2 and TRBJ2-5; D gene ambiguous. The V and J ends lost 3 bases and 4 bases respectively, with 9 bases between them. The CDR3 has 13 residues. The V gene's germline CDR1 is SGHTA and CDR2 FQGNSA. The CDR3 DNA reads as TGTGCCAGCAGCTTTTCGGGCGGAGAGACCCAGTACTTC. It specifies CASSFSGGETQYF.

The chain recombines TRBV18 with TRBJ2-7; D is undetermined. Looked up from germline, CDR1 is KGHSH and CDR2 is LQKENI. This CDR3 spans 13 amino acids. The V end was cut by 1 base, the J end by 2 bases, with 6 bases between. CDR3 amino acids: CASSPLETYEQYF. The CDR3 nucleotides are TGTGCCAGCTCACCACTAGAGACCTACGAGCAGTACTTC.

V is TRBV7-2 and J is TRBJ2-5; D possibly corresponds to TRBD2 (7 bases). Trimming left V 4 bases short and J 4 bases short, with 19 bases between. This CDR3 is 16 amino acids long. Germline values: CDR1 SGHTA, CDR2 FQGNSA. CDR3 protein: CASSSRGGGLRETQYF. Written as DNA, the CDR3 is TGTGCCAGCAGCTCAAGGGGGGGAGGGCTTAGAGAGACCCAGTACTTC.

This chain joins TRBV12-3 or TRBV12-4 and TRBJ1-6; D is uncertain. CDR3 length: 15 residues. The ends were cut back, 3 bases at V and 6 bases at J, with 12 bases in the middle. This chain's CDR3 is CASSLSTGFNSPLHF. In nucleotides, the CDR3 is TGTGCCAGCAGTTTGAGCACGGGCTTTAATTCACCCCTCCACTTT.

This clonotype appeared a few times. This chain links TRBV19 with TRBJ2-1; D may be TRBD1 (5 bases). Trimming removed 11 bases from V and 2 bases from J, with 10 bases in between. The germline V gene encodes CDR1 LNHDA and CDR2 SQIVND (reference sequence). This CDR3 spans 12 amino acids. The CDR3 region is CAALGAYNEQFF. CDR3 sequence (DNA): TGTGCCGCTCTAGGGGCCTACAATGAGCAGTTCTTC. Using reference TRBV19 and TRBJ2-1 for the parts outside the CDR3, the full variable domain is DGGITQSPKYLFRKEGQNVTLSCEQNLNHDAMYWYRQDPGQGLRLIYYSQIVNDFQKGDIAEGYSVSREKKESFPLTVTSAQKNPTAFYLCAALGAYNEQFFGPGTRLTVL.

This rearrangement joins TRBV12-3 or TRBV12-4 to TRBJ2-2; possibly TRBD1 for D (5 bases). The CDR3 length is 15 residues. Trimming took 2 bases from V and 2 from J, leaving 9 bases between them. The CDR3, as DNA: TGTGCCAGCAGTTTACGCGACAGCAACACCGGGGAGCTGTTTTTT. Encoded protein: CASSLRDSNTGELFF.

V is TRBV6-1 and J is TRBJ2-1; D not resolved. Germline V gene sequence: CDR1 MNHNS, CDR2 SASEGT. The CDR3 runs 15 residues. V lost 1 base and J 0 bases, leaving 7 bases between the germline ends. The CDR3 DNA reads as TGTGCCAGCAGTGAAGAGGGCCGCTCCTACAATGAGCAGTTCTTC. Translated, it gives CASSEEGRSYNEQFF.

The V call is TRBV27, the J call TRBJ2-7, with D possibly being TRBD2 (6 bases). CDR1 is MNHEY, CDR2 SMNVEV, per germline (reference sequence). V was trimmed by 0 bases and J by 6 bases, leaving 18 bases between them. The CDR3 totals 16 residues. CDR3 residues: CASSLSPGLDVGEQYF. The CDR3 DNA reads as TGTGCCAGCAGTTTATCCCCGGGACTCGATGTGGGCGAGCAGTACTTC.

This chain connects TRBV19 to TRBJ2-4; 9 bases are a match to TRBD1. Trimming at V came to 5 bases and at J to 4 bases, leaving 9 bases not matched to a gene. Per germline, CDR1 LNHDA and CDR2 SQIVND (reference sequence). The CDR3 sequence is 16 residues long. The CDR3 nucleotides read TGTGCCAGTAGTCACAGGGGGCTGGGTGGAAAAAACATTCAGTACTTC. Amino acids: CASSHRGLGGKNIQYF.

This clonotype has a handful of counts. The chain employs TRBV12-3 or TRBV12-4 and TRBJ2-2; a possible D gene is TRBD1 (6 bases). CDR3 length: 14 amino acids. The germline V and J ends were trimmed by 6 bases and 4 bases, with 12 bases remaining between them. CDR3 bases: TGTGCCAGCAGATCACAGGGTAGCACCGGGGAGCTGTTTTTT. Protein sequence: CASRSQGSTGELFF.

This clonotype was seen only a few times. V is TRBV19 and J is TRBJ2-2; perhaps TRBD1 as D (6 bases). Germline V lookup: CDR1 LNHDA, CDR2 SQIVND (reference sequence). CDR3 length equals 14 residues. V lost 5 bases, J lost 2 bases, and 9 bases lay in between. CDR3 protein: CASSQGSNTGELFF. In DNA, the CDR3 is TGTGCCAGTAGTCAGGGGTCAAACACCGGGGAGCTGTTTTTT.

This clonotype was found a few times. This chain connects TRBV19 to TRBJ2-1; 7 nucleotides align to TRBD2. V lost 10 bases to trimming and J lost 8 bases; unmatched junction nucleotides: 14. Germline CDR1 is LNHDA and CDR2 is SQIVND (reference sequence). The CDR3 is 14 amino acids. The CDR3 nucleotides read TGTGCCACCCAACTAGCTCTTCGGGAGGATGAGCAGTTCTTC. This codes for CATQLALREDEQFF.

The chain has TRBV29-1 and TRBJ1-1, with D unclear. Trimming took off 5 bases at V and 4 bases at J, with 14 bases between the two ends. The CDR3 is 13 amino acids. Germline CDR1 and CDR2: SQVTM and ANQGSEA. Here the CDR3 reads CSVQSIGSTEAFF. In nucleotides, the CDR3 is TGCAGCGTTCAATCTATAGGAAGCACTGAAGCTTTCTTT.